Listed below are T cell receptor beta chains from one sample, sequenced in a study of identical twins. TCRdb re-called the 5' RACE reads with MiXCR, one entry per CDR3 protein. Of some 900,000 distinct CDR3 sequences listed, 9% to 15% are singletons. The same sample was also studied in work on yellow fever vaccine responses in identical twins.

Sequencing was done on a sample of PBMCs. The receptors originated from a woman between 18 and 29 years old in good health. CDR3s include the opening cysteine and the closing phenylalanine or tryptophan. D genes are given only for firm matches. Clone size is not always given. Where it is, it says once, few, many or a class for expanded clones.

cdr3_aa | cdr3_nt | j_call | d_call | v_call | clone_size
CASRGQGATSWETQYF | TGCGCCAGCAGGGGACAGGGGGCGACCTCGTGGGAGACCCAGTACTTC | TRBJ2-5 | TRBD1 | TRBV5-1 | few
CASSPPLTGTEAFF | TGCGCCAGCAGCCCCCCCCTAACAGGGACTGAAGCTTTCTTT | TRBJ1-1 | NA | TRBV5-1 | few
CASSLVSGMVGEQFF | TGTGCCAGCAGCTTAGTTAGCGGGATGGTCGGTGAGCAGTTCTTC | TRBJ2-1 | TRBD2 | TRBV7-3 | many
CSARDLYGTVQETQYF | TGCAGTGCTAGAGATCTCTATGGGACAGTCCAAGAGACCCAGTACTTC | TRBJ2-5 | TRBD1 | TRBV20-1 | NA
CASSLNPNTGELFF | TGTGCCAGCAGTCTAAACCCGAACACCGGGGAGCTGTTTTTT | TRBJ2-2 | NA | TRBV6-1 | many
CASSQEVPGQGFGGEQFF | TGTGCCAGCAGCCAGGAAGTCCCGGGACAGGGTTTTGGCGGTGAGCAGTTCTTC | TRBJ2-1 | TRBD1 | TRBV3-1 | NA
CASSSSGRFSTDTQYF | TGTGCCAGCAGTTCAAGCGGGAGATTTAGTACAGATACGCAGTATTTT | TRBJ2-3 | TRBD2 | TRBV12-3/TRBV12-4 | few
CASSFQKTANTGELFF | TGTGCCAGCAGTTTTCAGAAGACGGCGAACACCGGGGAGCTGTTTTTT | TRBJ2-2 | NA | TRBV12-3/TRBV12-4 | NA
CASSEAAGSVNTEAFF | TGTGCCAGCAGTGAAGCGGCAGGGTCCGTGAACACTGAAGCTTTCTTT | TRBJ1-1 | NA | TRBV2 | few
CSGQDGYGELFF | TGCAGCGGTCAGGACGGATACGGGGAGCTGTTTTTT | TRBJ2-2 | NA | TRBV29-1 | many
CASRGPFLEKLFF | TGTGCCAGCAGGGGTCCATTTCTGGAAAAACTGTTTTTT | TRBJ1-4 | NA | TRBV7-9 | NA
CSARPRRAGFNEQYF | TGCAGTGCTAGACCACGGAGGGCTGGTTTTAACGAGCAGTACTTC | TRBJ2-7 | NA | TRBV20-1 | few
CASSSSVGFSGRGYNEQFF | TGTGCCAGCAGCTCTTCCGTGGGTTTTAGCGGGAGGGGGTACAATGAGCAGTTCTTC | TRBJ2-1 | TRBD2 | TRBV11-1 | NA
CASRAGTLGNSPLHF | TGTGCCAGCAGGGCCGGGACACTGGGGAATTCACCCCTCCACTTT | TRBJ1-6 | NA | TRBV12-3/TRBV12-4 | NA
CSAGGRRVTDTQYF | TGCAGCGCTGGGGGACGTAGGGTGACAGATACGCAGTATTTT | TRBJ2-3 | NA | TRBV29-1 | few
CASSPSEGSSEAFF | TGCGCCAGCAGCCCCTCGGAGGGGAGCAGTGAAGCTTTCTTT | TRBJ1-1 | NA | TRBV4-1 | NA
CASRGWNEQFF | TGCGCCAGCAGAGGGTGGAATGAGCAGTTCTTC | TRBJ2-1 | NA | TRBV5-1 | many
CASSQLLAGITDTQYF | TGCGCCAGCAGCCAACTACTAGCGGGGATCACAGATACGCAGTATTTT | TRBJ2-3 | TRBD2 | TRBV4-1 | NA
CASSIQGVGAQYF | TGTGCCAGTAGTATTCAGGGGGTGGGGGCCCAGTACTTC | TRBJ2-5 | TRBD1 | TRBV19 | NA
CSARDQNERLETQYF | TGCAGTGCTAGAGATCAAAACGAAAGGTTGGAGACCCAGTACTTC | TRBJ2-5 | NA | TRBV20-1 | NA
CASSPTWTGLGEQYF | TGTGCCAGCAGCCCCACCTGGACAGGGCTGGGCGAGCAGTACTTC | TRBJ2-7 | TRBD1 | TRBV14 | few
CASSLRTLGGLGYTF | TGTGCCAGCAGCCTTCGGACTCTCGGAGGTCTTGGCTACACCTTC | TRBJ1-2 | NA | TRBV3-1 | NA
CASTQSTGRNTEAFF | TGCGCCAGCACCCAATCGACAGGTCGGAACACTGAAGCTTTCTTT | TRBJ1-1 | NA | TRBV5-1 | NA
CAISESIVLAGVYNEQFF | TGTGCCATCAGTGAGTCGATCGTATTAGCGGGAGTGTACAATGAGCAGTTCTTC | TRBJ2-1 | TRBD2 | TRBV10-3 | few
CASRAVGHEKLFF | TGTGCCAGCAGGGCCGTGGGGCATGAAAAACTGTTTTTT | TRBJ1-4 | NA | TRBV3-1 | few
CASGAGGYLEAFF | TGTGCCAGCGGCGCGGGTGGGTATCTTGAAGCTTTCTTT | TRBJ1-1 | NA | TRBV12-3/TRBV12-4 | few
CSAPGQGTFTDTQYF | TGCAGCGCTCCGGGACAGGGGACCTTCACAGATACGCAGTATTTT | TRBJ2-3 | TRBD1 | TRBV29-1 | few
CASSANRLSVSGANVLTF | TGTGCCAGCAGCGCAAACAGGCTGAGTGTCTCTGGGGCCAACGTCCTGACTTTC | TRBJ2-6 | NA | TRBV6-1 | few
CASSLADYTGVDEQFF | TGTGCCAGCAGCTTAGCGGACTACACAGGGGTGGATGAGCAGTTCTTC | TRBJ2-1 | NA | TRBV7-8 | few
CASSPRQGLADNEQFF | TGCGCCAGCAGCCCCAGACAGGGATTAGCGGACAATGAGCAGTTCTTC | TRBJ2-1 | NA | TRBV5-1 | few
CASSLNRVPQETQYF | TGTGCCAGCAGCTTAAACAGGGTACCTCAAGAGACCCAGTACTTC | TRBJ2-5 | NA | TRBV7-9 | NA
CASSLVGGLGETQYF | TGTGCCAGCAGCTTAGTAGGGGGACTCGGGGAGACCCAGTACTTC | TRBJ2-5 | NA | TRBV7-7 | NA
CASSPGGARDELFF | TGTGCCAGCAGTCCTGGGGGGGCTCGAGATGAACTGTTTTTT | TRBJ1-4 | NA | TRBV27 | many
CASSLSGTNYGYTF | TGCGCCAGCAGCCTCAGCGGGACTAACTATGGCTACACCTTC | TRBJ1-2 | NA | TRBV12-3/TRBV12-4 | many
CASSQDGGKATGELFF | TGTGCCAGCAGCCAAGATGGAGGAAAAGCCACCGGGGAGCTGTTTTTT | TRBJ2-2 | NA | TRBV4-2 | few
CASSYGGEGTDTQYF | TGTGCCAGCAGTTATGGCGGGGAAGGCACAGATACGCAGTATTTT | TRBJ2-3 | NA | TRBV6-5 | NA
CASSQGDSAKAFF | TGTGCCAGCAGCCAAGGGGACAGTGCAAAAGCTTTCTTT | TRBJ1-1 | TRBD1 | TRBV3-1 | many
CASSFPGQGAGEQYF | TGCGCCAGCAGCTTTCCGGGACAGGGGGCTGGAGAGCAGTACTTC | TRBJ2-7 | TRBD1 | TRBV5-1 | few
CASRGRLAGVETQYF | TGTGCCAGCAGAGGCAGACTAGCGGGGGTTGAGACCCAGTACTTC | TRBJ2-5 | TRBD2 | TRBV2 | few
CASSAKLAGDTYEQYF | TGCGCCAGCAGCGCTAAACTAGCGGGAGATACCTACGAGCAGTACTTC | TRBJ2-7 | TRBD2 | TRBV5-1 | NA
CASQDLAGTQYF | TGTGCCAGCCAAGACTTGGCGGGTACGCAGTATTTT | TRBJ2-3 | NA | TRBV3-1 | NA
CASSLESFSLVGYTF | TGTGCCAGCAGCTTAGAAAGTTTCTCCTTGGTCGGCTACACCTTC | TRBJ1-2 | NA | TRBV7-9 | many
CASSLRVLETQYF | TGTGCCAGCAGCTTGAGGGTCCTGGAGACCCAGTACTTC | TRBJ2-5 | NA | TRBV7-8 | few
CASSQDRGEGLGQPQHF | TGTGCCAGCAGCCAAGATAGGGGAGAGGGGCTGGGACAGCCCCAGCATTTT | TRBJ1-5 | NA | TRBV4-2 | NA
CSARAMTGNNSPLHF | TGCAGTGCTAGAGCTATGACAGGGAATAATTCACCCCTCCACTTT | TRBJ1-6 | TRBD1 | TRBV20-1 | many
CASSPKGEQETQYF | TGTGCCAGCAGCCCGAAGGGGGAACAAGAGACCCAGTACTTC | TRBJ2-5 | NA | TRBV7-8 | many
CASSPSTSGGETQYF | TGTGCCAGCAGCCCATCGACTAGCGGGGGAGAGACCCAGTACTTC | TRBJ2-5 | TRBD2 | TRBV12-3/TRBV12-4 | NA
CASSSTLHSGNTIYF | TGTGCCAGCAGCTCGACACTGCACTCTGGAAACACCATATATTTT | TRBJ1-3 | NA | TRBV7-9 | NA
CAAAGTAYEQYF | TGTGCCGCCGCCGGGACAGCCTACGAGCAGTACTTC | TRBJ2-7 | TRBD1 | TRBV10-3 | few
CASSLRTGMNTEAFF | TGCGCCAGCAGCTTACGGACAGGGATGAACACTGAAGCTTTCTTT | TRBJ1-1 | TRBD1 | TRBV5-1 | many
CAIREGGGSEQFF | TGTGCCATCAGGGAGGGTGGTGGGTCTGAGCAGTTCTTC | TRBJ2-1 | NA | TRBV10-3 | few
CASSFGINEQFF | TGTGCCAGCAGCTTCGGGATCAATGAGCAGTTCTTC | TRBJ2-1 | NA | TRBV7-9 | many